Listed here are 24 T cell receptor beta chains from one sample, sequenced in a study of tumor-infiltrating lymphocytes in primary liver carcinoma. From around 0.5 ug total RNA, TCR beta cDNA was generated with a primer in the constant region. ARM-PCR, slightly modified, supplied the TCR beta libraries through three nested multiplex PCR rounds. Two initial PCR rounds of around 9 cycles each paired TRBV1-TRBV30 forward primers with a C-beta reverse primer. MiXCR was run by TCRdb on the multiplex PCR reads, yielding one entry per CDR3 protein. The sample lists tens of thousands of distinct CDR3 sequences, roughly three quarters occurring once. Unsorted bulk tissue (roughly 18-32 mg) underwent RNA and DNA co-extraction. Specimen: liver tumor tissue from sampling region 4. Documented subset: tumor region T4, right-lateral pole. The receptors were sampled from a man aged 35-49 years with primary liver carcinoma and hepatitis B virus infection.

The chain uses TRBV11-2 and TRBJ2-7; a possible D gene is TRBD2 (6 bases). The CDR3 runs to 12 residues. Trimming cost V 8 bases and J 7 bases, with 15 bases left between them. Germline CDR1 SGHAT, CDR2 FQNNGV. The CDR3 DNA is TGTGCCAGCGGCCCATGGGGGAGGGAGCAGTACTTC. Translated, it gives CASGPWGREQYF. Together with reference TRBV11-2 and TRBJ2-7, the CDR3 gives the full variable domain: EAGVAQSPRYKIIEKRQSVAFWCNPISGHATLYWYQQILGQGPKLLIQFQNNGVVDDSQLPKDRFSAERLKGVDSTLKIQPAKLEDSAVYLCASGPWGREQYFGPGTRLTVT.

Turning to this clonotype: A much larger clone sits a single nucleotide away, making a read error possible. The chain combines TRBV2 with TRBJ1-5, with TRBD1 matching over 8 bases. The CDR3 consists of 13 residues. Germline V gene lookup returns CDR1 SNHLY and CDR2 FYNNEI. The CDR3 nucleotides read TGTGTCGTACAGGGGGAGAGCAATCAGCCCCAGCATTTT. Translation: CVVQGESNQPQHF.

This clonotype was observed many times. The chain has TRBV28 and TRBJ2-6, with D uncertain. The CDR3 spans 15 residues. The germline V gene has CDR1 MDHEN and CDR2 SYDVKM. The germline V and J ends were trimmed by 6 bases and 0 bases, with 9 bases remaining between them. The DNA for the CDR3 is TGTGCCAGCAGAAAAACCCACTCTGGGGCCAACGTCCTGACTTTC. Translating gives CASRKTHSGANVLTF.

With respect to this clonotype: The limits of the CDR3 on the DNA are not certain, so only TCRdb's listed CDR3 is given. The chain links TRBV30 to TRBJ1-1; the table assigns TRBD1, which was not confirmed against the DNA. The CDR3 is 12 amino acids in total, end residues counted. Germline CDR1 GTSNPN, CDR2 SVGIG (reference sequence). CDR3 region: CAWGPGAGEALF.

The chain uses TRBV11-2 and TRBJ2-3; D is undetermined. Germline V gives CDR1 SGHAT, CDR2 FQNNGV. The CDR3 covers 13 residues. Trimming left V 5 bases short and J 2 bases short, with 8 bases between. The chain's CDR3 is CASSRWITDTQYF. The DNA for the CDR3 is TGTGCCAGCAGCCGCTGGATCACAGATACGCAGTATTTT.

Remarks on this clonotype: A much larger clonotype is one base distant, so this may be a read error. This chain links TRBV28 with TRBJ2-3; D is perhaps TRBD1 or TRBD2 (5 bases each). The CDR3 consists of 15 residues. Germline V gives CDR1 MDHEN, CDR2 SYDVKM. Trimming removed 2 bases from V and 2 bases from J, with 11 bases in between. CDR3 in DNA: TGTGCCAGCAGTTTAGTGGGGGTTGACACAGATACGCAGTATTTT. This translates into CASSLVGVDTDTQYF.

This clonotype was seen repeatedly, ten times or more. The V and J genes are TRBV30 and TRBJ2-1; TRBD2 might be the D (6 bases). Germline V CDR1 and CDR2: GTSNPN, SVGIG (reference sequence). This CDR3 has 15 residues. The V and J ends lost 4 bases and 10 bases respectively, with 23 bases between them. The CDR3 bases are TGTGCCTGGACCAAATCTAGGGACTCCAGAGCCGAGCAGTTCTTC. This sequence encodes CAWTKSRDSRAEQFF. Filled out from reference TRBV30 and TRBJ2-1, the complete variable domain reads SQTIHQWPATLVQPVGSPLSLECTVEGTSNPNLYWYRQAAGRGLQLLFYSVGIGQISSEVPQNLSASRPQDRQFILSSKKLLLSDSGFYLCAWTKSRDSRAEQFFGPGTRLTVL.

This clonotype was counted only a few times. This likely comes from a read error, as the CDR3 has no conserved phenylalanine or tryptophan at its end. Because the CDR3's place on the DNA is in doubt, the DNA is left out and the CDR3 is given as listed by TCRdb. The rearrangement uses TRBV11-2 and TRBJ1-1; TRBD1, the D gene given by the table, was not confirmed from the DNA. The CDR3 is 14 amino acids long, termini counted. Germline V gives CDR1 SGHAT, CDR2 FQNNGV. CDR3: CASSLDPGGTEAVI.

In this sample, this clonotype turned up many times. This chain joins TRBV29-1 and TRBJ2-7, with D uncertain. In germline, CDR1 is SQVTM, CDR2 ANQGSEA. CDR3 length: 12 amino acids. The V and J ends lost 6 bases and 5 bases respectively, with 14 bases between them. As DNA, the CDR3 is TGCAGCGTCGGATCACCACCCAACGAGCAGTACTTC. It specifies CSVGSPPNEQYF.

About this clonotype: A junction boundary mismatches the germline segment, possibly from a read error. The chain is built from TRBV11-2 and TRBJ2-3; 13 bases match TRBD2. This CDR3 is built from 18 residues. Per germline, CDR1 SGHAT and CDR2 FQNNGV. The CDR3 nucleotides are TGTGCCAGTAGCTTAACCACTAGCGGGAGGGCGGGGCGAGATGCGCAGTATTTT. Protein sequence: CASSLTTSGRAGRDAQYF.

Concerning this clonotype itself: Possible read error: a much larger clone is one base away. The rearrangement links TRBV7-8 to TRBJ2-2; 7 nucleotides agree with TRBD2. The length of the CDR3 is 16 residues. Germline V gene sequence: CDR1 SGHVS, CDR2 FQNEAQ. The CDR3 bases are TGTGCCAACAGCAAGCGGGACCCGCCTAACACCGGGGAGCTGTTTTTT. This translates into CANSKRDPPNTGELFF.

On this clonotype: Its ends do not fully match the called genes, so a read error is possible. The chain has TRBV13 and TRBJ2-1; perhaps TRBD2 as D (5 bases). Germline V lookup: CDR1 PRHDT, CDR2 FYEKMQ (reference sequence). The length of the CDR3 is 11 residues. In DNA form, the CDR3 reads TGTGCCAGCAGCTTAGGCCGGGGTCCGTTCTTT. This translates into CASSLGRGPFF.

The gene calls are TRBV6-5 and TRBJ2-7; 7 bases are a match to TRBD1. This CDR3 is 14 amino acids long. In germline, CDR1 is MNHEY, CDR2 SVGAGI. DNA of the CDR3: TGTACCATCAGAACAAACAGGGGTGCCCACGAGCAGTACTTC. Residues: CTIRTNRGAHEQYF.

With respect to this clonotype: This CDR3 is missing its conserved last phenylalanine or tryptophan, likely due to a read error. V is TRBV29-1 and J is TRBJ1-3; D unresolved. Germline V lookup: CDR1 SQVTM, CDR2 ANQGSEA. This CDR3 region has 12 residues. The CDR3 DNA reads TGCAGCGTTGGAGAATCTGGGAACACCATATATTCT. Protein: CSVGESGNTIYS.

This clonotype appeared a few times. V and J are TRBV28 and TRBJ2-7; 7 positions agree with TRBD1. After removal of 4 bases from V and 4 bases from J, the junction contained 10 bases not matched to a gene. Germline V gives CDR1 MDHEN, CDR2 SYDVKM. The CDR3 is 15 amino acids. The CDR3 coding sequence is TGTGCCAGCAGTTCACAAAGGGGGCAACCTTACGAGCAGTACTTC. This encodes CASSSQRGQPYEQYF.

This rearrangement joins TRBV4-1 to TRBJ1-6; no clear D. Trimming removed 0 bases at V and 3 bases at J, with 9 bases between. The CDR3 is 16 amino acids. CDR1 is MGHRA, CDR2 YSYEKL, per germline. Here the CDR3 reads CASSQELCNYNSPLHF. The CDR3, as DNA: TGCGCCAGCAGCCAAGAGCTGTGCAACTATAATTCACCCCTCCACTTT.

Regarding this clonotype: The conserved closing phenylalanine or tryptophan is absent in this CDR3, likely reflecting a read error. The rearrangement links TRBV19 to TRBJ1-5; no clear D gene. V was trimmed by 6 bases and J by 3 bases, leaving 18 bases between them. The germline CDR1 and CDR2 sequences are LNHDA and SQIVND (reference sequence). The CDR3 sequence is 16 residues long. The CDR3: CASSDEAAWFNQPQHS. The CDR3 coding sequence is TGTGCCAGTAGCGACGAGGCAGCATGGTTCAATCAGCCCCAGCATTCT.

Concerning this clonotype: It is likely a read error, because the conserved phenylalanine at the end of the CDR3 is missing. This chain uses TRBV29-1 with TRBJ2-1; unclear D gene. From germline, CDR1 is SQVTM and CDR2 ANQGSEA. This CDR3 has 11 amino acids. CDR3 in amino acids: CRPRLDNEQFI. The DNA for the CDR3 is TGCAGGCCCCGGCTAGACAATGAGCAGTTCATC.

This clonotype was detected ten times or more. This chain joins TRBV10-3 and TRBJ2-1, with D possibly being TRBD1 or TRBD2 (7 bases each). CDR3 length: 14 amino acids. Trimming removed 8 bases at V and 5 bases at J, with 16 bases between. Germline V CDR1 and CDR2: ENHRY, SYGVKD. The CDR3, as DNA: TGTGCCATCGGGGGGGGGACAGTTCACAATGAGCAGTTCTTC. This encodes CAIGGGTVHNEQFF.

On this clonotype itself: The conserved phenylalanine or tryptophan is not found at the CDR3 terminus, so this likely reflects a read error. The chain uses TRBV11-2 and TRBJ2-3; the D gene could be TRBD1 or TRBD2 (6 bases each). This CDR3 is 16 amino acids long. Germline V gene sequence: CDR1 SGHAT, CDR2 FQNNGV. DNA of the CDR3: TGTGTCAGCAGTTTAGATGTGGGGGGCCTCACTGATACGCAGTATCTT. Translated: CVSSLDVGGLTDTQYL.

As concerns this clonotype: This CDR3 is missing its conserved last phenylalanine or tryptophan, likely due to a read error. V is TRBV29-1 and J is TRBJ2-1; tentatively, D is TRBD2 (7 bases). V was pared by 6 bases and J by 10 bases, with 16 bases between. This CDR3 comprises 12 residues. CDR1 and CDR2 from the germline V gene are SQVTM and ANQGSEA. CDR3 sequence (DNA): TGCAGCGTGCACAGGGAGGGTCACGAGCAGTTCCTC. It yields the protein CSVHREGHEQFL.

The CDR3 region has the DNA TGTGCCAGCAGTGGGGGGAGACTGGCGGGAGGGAATGAGCAGTTCTTC. Translation: CASSGGRLAGGNEQFF. The chain joins TRBV9 to TRBJ2-1; 9 positions match TRBD2. Looked up from germline, CDR1 is SGDLS and CDR2 is YYNGEE. The CDR3 length is 16 residues. After removal of 5 bases from V and 7 bases from J, the junction contained 13 bases not matched to a gene.

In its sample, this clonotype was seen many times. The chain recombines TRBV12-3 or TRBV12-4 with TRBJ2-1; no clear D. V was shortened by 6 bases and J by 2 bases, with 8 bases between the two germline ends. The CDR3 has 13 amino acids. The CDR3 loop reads CASSHRPYNEQFF. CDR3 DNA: TGTGCCAGCAGCCATAGGCCCTACAATGAGCAGTTCTTC.

As DNA, the CDR3 is TGTGCCAGCAGTCCACAAGCCTACGAGCAGTACTTC. It translates to CASSPQAYEQYF. The J gene is TRBJ2-7, the V gene TRBV12-3 or TRBV12-4, with D uncertain. V lost 5 bases, J lost 2 bases, and 7 bases lay in between. The CDR3 extends over 12 amino acids.